The next 21 T cell receptor beta chains were all read from a single sample in a study of blood T cell repertoires in COVID-19. Sequencing was performed with immunoSEQ multiplex PCR; in TCRdb, only in-frame clones are kept and a portion is missing. The data show about 330,000 clones, approximately 89% seen once. Material for sequencing was PBMCs or T cells enriched from blood (not recorded which). The receptors shown here come from a woman aged 25 to 39 who had recovered from COVID-19.

There are many counts of this clone. The rearrangement uses TRBV11-1 and TRBJ2-7, with TRBD1 matching 7 bases. The CDR3 loop spans 15 amino acids. The trim removed 5 bases at V and 0 bases at J, leaving 7 bases unmatched. The germline CDR1 and CDR2 sequences are SGHAT and FQDESV (reference sequence). Here the CDR3 reads CASSDRDRLSYEQYF. The CDR3 region has the DNA TGTGCCAGCAGCGACCGGGACAGACTCTCCTACGAGCAGTACTTC.

The V gene is TRBV28, the J gene TRBJ2-7; 7 bases match TRBD1. This CDR3 comprises 16 residues. J lost 2 bases, V lost 2 bases, and 9 bases had no gene match. CDR1 and CDR2 (germline): MDHEN, SYDVKM. Here the CDR3 reads CASSLIGTVNPYEQYF. In DNA form, the CDR3 reads TGTGCCAGCAGTTTAATAGGGACAGTCAACCCCTACGAGCAGTACTTC.

CDR3 region: CASSLKGAGYGYTF. The CDR3 bases are TGTGCCAGCAGTTTAAAGGGGGCGGGATATGGCTACACCTTC. This chain uses TRBV27 with TRBJ1-2, with TRBD1 identical over 7 bases. This CDR3 region has 14 residues. Per germline, CDR1 MNHEY and CDR2 SMNVEV (reference sequence). Unmatched junction bases numbered 5, after V lost 2 bases and J lost 5 bases.

The chain couples TRBV5-1 to TRBJ2-6; D is possibly TRBD1 (6 bases). Germline V gene sequence: CDR1 SGHRS, CDR2 YFSETQ. V shed 6 bases and J shed 0 bases, with 16 bases lying between them. The CDR3 sequence is 17 residues long. The DNA for the CDR3 is TGCGCCAGCACCTCCGGGACACTAAACTCTGGGGCCAACGTCCTGACTTTC. This gives the protein CASTSGTLNSGANVLTF.

This chain links TRBV7-2 with TRBJ2-3, with 8 bases identical to TRBD2. The J segment lost 2 bases and the V segment lost 2 bases, leaving 12 bases of the junction unmatched. The germline V gene encodes CDR1 SGHTA and CDR2 FQGNSA. The CDR3 is 18 residues long. CDR3 in amino acids: CASSLNARIAGNTDTQYF. CDR3 DNA: TGTGCCAGCAGCTTAAACGCCCGAATAGCGGGGAACACAGATACGCAGTATTTT.

DNA of the CDR3: TGTGCCAGCAGTCTAACAGGGTTTTGGACTGAAGCTTTCTTT. It translates to CASSLTGFWTEAFF. The chain links TRBV6-2 or TRBV6-3 to TRBJ1-1, with D tentatively TRBD1 (6 bases). Germline CDR1 and CDR2: MNHEY and SVGEGT. The CDR3 extends over 14 amino acids. Trimming cost V 5 bases and J 5 bases, with 15 bases left between them.

Details on this clone: In the same sample, other DNA sequences code for this CDR3. This chain uses TRBV11-3 with TRBJ2-7; 7 bases are shared with TRBD1. The V segment lost 5 bases and the J segment 5 bases; nucleotides outside the gene matches: 6. CDR3 size: 13 residues. CDR1 is SGHNT, CDR2 YENEEA, per germline. CDR3 sequence (DNA): TGTGCCAGCAGCCCCGGGACAGCCCACGAGCAGTACTTC. Amino acid sequence: CASSPGTAHEQYF.

The genes are TRBV3-1 (or the pseudogene TRBV3-2) and TRBJ1-2; a weak D match, TRBD1 (6 bases). Trimming cost V 5 bases and J 7 bases, with 11 bases left between them. The CDR3 has 12 residues. Germline V gene data show CDR1 as LGHDT and CDR2 as YNNKEL (reference sequence). CDR3 amino acids: CASSSRTAGYTF. CDR3 bases: TGTGCCAGCAGCTCACGGACAGCTGGCTACACCTTC.

This chain joins TRBV2 and TRBJ1-3; no clear D gene. V was cut by 6 bases and J by 0 bases, with 15 bases left in between. There are 16 residues in the CDR3. Germline lookup yields CDR1 SNHLY and CDR2 FYNNEI. DNA for the CDR3: TGTGCCAGCAGCCCAACCGACATCTCCTCTGGAAACACCATATATTTT. This encodes CASSPTDISSGNTIYF.

The genes are TRBV12-3 or TRBV12-4 and TRBJ1-1; the D gene is possibly TRBD1 (5 bases). V was pared by 1 base and J by 4 bases, with 7 bases between. This CDR3 is built from 13 residues. The CDR3 here is CASSLERGTEAFF. For the CDR3, the DNA is TGTGCCAGCAGTTTAGAAAGGGGCACTGAAGCTTTCTTT.

This sequence joins TRBV27 and TRBJ1-4; D gene unclear. V was pared by 2 bases and J by 4 bases, with 14 bases between. This CDR3 is built from 16 residues. Per the germline V gene, CDR1 is MNHEY and CDR2 is SMNVEV (reference sequence). The CDR3 DNA reads TGTGCCAGCAGTTTAAAACAGCCCCAATATAATGAAAAACTGTTTTTT. Residues: CASSLKQPQYNEKLFF.

The chain couples TRBV7-2 to TRBJ1-2; 9 nucleotides line up with TRBD1. In germline, CDR1 is SGHTA, CDR2 FQGNSA. This CDR3 is built from 14 residues. V shed 4 bases and J 6 bases; nucleotides not matched to a gene: 6. The DNA of the CDR3 is TGTGCCAGCAGCTACAGGGGGCTAAGAGATGGCTACACCTTC. The encoded protein is CASSYRGLRDGYTF.

The chain couples TRBV3-1 (or the pseudogene TRBV3-2) to TRBJ1-2; 8 bases agree with TRBD1. The CDR3 loop spans 14 amino acids. Germline CDR1 LGHDT, CDR2 YNNKEL (reference sequence). Trimming cost V 3 bases and J 6 bases; bases outside gene matches: 6. The chain's CDR3 is CASSHRTGPNGYTF. As DNA, the CDR3 is TGTGCCAGCAGCCACAGGACAGGGCCCAATGGCTACACCTTC.

The J gene is TRBJ2-2, the V gene TRBV19, with TRBD2 identical over 13 bases. The length of the CDR3 is 16 residues. V shed 3 bases and J 5 bases; nucleotides not matched to a gene: 3. Germline-derived CDR1 and CDR2 are LNHDA and SQIVND (reference sequence). The CDR3 spells CASSMGLAGNTGELFF. CDR3 in DNA: TGTGCCAGTAGTATGGGACTAGCGGGGAATACCGGGGAGCTGTTTTTT.

This rearrangement joins TRBV18 to TRBJ1-2; D ambiguous. V shed 2 bases and J shed 10 bases, with 14 bases lying between them. The CDR3 is 13 amino acids. CDR1 and CDR2 (germline): KGHSH, LQKENI. CDR3 sequence: CASSPSRGEPYTF. In DNA, the CDR3 is TGTGCCAGCTCACCAAGTCGGGGAGAACCCTACACCTTC.

There are a few counts of this clone. The V gene is TRBV6-5, the J gene TRBJ2-7; D gene unclear. The CDR3 loop spans 13 amino acids. Germline loops: CDR1 MNHEY, CDR2 SVGAGI. Trimming cost V 2 bases and J 10 bases, with 15 bases left between them. The CDR3 loop reads CASSYAPTKYQYF. The CDR3 DNA reads as TGTGCCAGCAGTTACGCCCCTACGAAGTACCAGTACTTC.

This clone showed up just once. V is TRBV3-1 (or the pseudogene TRBV3-2) and J is TRBJ1-2, with 9 nucleotides matching TRBD1. Unmatched junction bases numbered 10, after V lost 4 bases and J lost 7 bases. Per germline, CDR1 LGHDT and CDR2 YNNKEL (reference sequence). The CDR3 consists of 15 residues. This chain's CDR3 is CASSPTGTGSGGYTF. The CDR3 DNA sequence: TGTGCCAGCAGCCCCACCGGGACAGGGTCAGGTGGCTACACCTTC.

The chain recombines TRBV4-1 with TRBJ2-3; 11 bases fit TRBD2. Germline lookup yields CDR1 MGHRA and CDR2 YSYEKL. The CDR3 extends over 18 amino acids. V lost 3 bases to trimming and J lost 6 bases; unmatched junction nucleotides: 14. CDR3 in DNA: TGCGCCAGCAGCCAGATTACTAGCGGGGGCACTAAGTGGGATACGCAGTATTTT. Encoded protein: CASSQITSGGTKWDTQYF.

This clone has only one observation. The V call is TRBV5-1, the J call TRBJ1-2; maybe TRBD1 (6 bases). The CDR3 totals 15 residues. V was shortened by 3 bases and J by 6 bases, with 18 bases between the two germline ends. CDR1 and CDR2 (germline): SGHRS, YFSETQ. DNA of the CDR3: TGCGCCAGCAGCTCGGAGTCCCGGGACATCGATGGCTACACCTTC. Its translation: CASSSESRDIDGYTF.

This chain connects TRBV5-1 to TRBJ1-2; a weak D match, TRBD1 (5 bases). The CDR3 has 15 residues. The ends were cut back, 1 base at V and 4 bases at J, with 14 bases in the middle. Germline-derived CDR1 and CDR2 are SGHRS and YFSETQ. Here the CDR3 reads CASSLSSGLGYGYTF. In DNA, the CDR3 is TGCGCCAGCAGCTTGAGTTCAGGGCTTGGCTATGGCTACACCTTC.

The chain has TRBV7-9 and TRBJ2-5; tentatively, D is TRBD1 (5 bases). The CDR3 spans 14 residues. Trimming removed 5 bases at V and 5 bases at J, with 15 bases between. Germline V lookup: CDR1 SEHNR, CDR2 FQNEAQ (reference sequence). CDR3 DNA sequence: TGTGCCAGCAGCCCCCAGGGATTCGGGGAGACCCAGTACTTC. Protein product: CASSPQGFGETQYF.